Sequencing of this TCR beta chain was carried out in a study of T cells in Graves' hyperthyroidism and ophthalmopathy. CDR3 length equals 15 residues. CDR1 is MNHNS, CDR2 SASEGT, per germline. Trimming removed 5 bases from V and 8 bases from J; junction bases left unmatched: 13. Researchers amplified the TCR beta CDR3 regions from RNA transcripts. The TCR CDR3 was amplified in a first-round RT-PCR using the HTBI primer set. TCRdb recomputed calls from the multiplex PCR reads with MiXCR, one row per CDR3 protein. This sample yields some 600,000 distinct CDR3 sequences, of which about 15% are seen a single time; roughly 5.5% belongs to the top ten. At least ten counts were recorded for this clonotype.

This sequence originates from a woman aged 25 to 39 with Graves' hyperthyroidism that later progressed to Graves' ophthalmopathy. The chain uses TRBV6-1 and TRBJ1-2; 8 bases fit TRBD1. Sample: blood. The CDR3 here is CASSYGVGQGGGYTF. The CDR3 DNA reads as TGTGCCAGCAGTTATGGGGTCGGACAGGGAGGGGGCTACACCTTC.